Here is one T cell receptor beta chain with its context. Its antigen is unknown. No much larger clonotype is one base removed from it; base qualities were not supplied. Using the deep immunoSEQ assay, TCR CDR3 regions were amplified from genomic DNA by multiplex PCR. Extracted genomic DNA from each cell subset was distributed evenly across all wells of several immunoSEQ 96-well plates, and each plate was treated as a replicate. For sorted subsets, each replicate PCR was loaded with 200 ng genomic DNA, equivalent to 30,000 or so T cell genomes. Purified libraries were measured with a Qubit 3.0 fluorometer, size-checked on a Bioanalyzer 2100, and measured again with the KAPA Library Quantification kit. Every immunoSEQ 96-well plate was sequenced on a dedicated single-read 150-cycle Illumina NextSeq 550 flow cell. Processing in the source paper ran as follows. Because the immunoSEQ output held only junctional sequences and lacked quality scores, the filtering could not match the filtering applied to full-length reads. Sequences were annotated with PyIR, a Python wrapper for IgBLAST v1.9, using IMGT germline references to assign V/J genes and CDR3. Reads were filtered out if the reads had weak V/J assignments (E-value above 1e-6), no CDR3, stop codons, out-of-frame junctions, or ambiguous translated residues. V3J clonotypes were defined as sequences sharing the same inferred V gene, J gene, and CDR3 amino acid sequence. The percentage overlap between two repertoires was calculated by dividing the number of shared unique clonotypes by the size of the smaller repertoire. RTK rarefaction, the Chao1 estimator, and Recon v2.1 estimates of unobserved clonotypes were used to assess repertoire richness. Generation probabilities for all TCRbeta clonotypes obtained by the gDNA method from a handful of donors were computed using OLGA. TCRdb re-hosts the immuneACCESS table, in-frame sequences only. Its copies lack some clones; in the studies checked, an unresolved V gene accounts for under half of them, and the cause for the rest is not known. V, J and clone size are those of that table, while D and trimming were read from the DNA. This sample has approximately 600,000 clones in its table, and approximately 95% of those were observed once. The biggest ten clones account for approximately 0.11% of the sample.

The data originate from a study of shared clonotypes between healthy human individuals (TCRdb year 2020). Looking at the study overall: The cohort included a few men and two women between 18 and 49 years of age. For each donor, CD4 naive and CD4 memory were each given three plates, CD8 naive was given two plates, and CD8 memory was given one plate. Different laboratories and diverse techniques were used to prepare libraries and sequence TCR repertoires, to increase sequencing depth and limit assay-specific biases. Blood TCR repertoires of about five healthy adults were deeply sequenced to estimate repertoire size and the extent of clonotype sharing between individuals. Between about 0.9 and 10 billion PBMCs per donor were obtained by leukapheresis. Broad study findings and their caveats: Incomplete sequencing was indicated by rarefaction of sorted-subset datasets, despite the large sequencing depth. Compared with non-shared clonotypes, the clonotypes found in all four sorted-subset donors had higher generation probabilities. Pairwise subsampling indicated that sequencing depth was expected to affect the degree of clonotype sharing among donors. Larger estimated clonotype richness was generally found for naive subsets than for memory subsets. Because the study included only a small number of donors, the genetic and exposure-history diversity represented was limited. Sampling was restricted to blood, and TCR repertoires in tissue are likely to differ from TCR repertoires in blood. When a handful of donors were compared, the shared fraction of clonotypes was around 5% for naive CD4, about 4% for naive CD8, more than 2% for memory CD4, and around 0.37% for memory CD8.

CD8 naive samples were obtained by positive selection for CCR7 among CD45RO-negative cells, yielding a CD45RA+CCR7+ population from which TemRA cells were excluded. The donors were healthy, HIV-negative adults who had no recently reported acute infections or vaccinations. All donors were Caucasian adults living in Nashville, Tennessee, USA. Blood was collected by leukapheresis, and PBMCs were isolated by Ficoll-Histopaque density gradient centrifugation and then cryopreserved in liquid nitrogen vapor phase. Purity and quantity of every magnetically sorted T cell population were checked by analytical flow cytometry. Genomic DNA was isolated from each sorted fraction and quantified by UV absorbance on a Nanodrop 2000c. Based on the germline V gene, the CDR1 and CDR2 sequences are MDHEN and SYDVKM. V is pared back by 7 bases and J by 4 bases, with 13 bases lying between the germline termini. Counted from cysteine to phenylalanine, this CDR3 has 14 amino acids. Of the read, only the CDR3 DNA is kept; its 42 bases are in frame from base 1.

Sequencing was done on a sample of naive CD8+ T cells sorted from blood. The cell subset or site tag for this specimen amounts to: CD45RA+CCR7+. The chain uses TRBV28 and TRBJ2-2; there is no confident call for the D gene. The receptor was isolated from a woman aged 25 to 39 in good health. The nucleotide sequence reads TGTGCCAGCACGGCAGGAGCCTCCACCGGGGAGCTGTTTTTT. Its amino acids are CASTAGASTGELFF. The variable domain in full, with residues beyond the CDR3 obtained from the reference TRBV28 and TRBJ2-2 genes, is DVKVTQSSRYLVKRTGEKVFLECVQDMDHENMFWYRQDPGLGLRLIYFSYDVKMKEKGDIPEGYSVSREKKERFSLILESASTNQTSMYLCASTAGASTGELFFGEGSRLTVL.